The source of this T cell receptor (beta chain) is a study of low-dose radiotherapy and immunotherapy resistance in tumors. The sample's time point: after trial treatment. Described treatment: LDRT plus nivolumab, ipilimumab, low-dose cyclophosphamide and aspirin (RACIN trial). Remarks on this clonotype: This likely reflects a read error, since a far larger clone is one base away.

V gave up 5 bases and J gave up 6 bases, with 20 bases separating them. CDR1 MNHNS and CDR2 SASEGT come from the germline V gene. The CDR3 consists of 15 residues. Gene-specific TRAV and TRBV primers were used for first-strand cDNA, covering alpha and beta chains. A constant-region primer paired with the V-primer adapter amplified TCRs over about 20 PCR cycles. TCRdb reanalysed the reads using MiXCR and keeps one entry per CDR3 protein. The table shows approximately 84,000 distinct CDR3 sequences, with less than 20% occurring only once. Sequencing was performed on PBMCs, taken after low-dose radiotherapy plus immunotherapy. This chain uses TRBV6-1 with TRBJ2-7; D possibly corresponds to TRBD1 (5 bases). The origin of this receptor is a male donor with prostate cancer. The CDR3 DNA reads as TGTGCCAGCAGTTCGCCCGGAACAGGCTACTGCGAGCAGTACTTC. It is translated as CASSSPGTGYCEQYF.